These 25 T cell receptor beta chains were all obtained from the same sample, sequenced in a study of T cells expressing NK-cell markers. With the 5' RACE reads reprocessed, TCRdb shows one record per CDR3 protein and no DNA. The sample has 200,000 to 300,000 distinct CDR3 sequences, and its top ten clones hold around 4%. Sequences were obtained from blood T cells: a sorted CD56 or NKG2C T cell subset, CD4+ or CD8+ T cells, or bulk PBMC T cells (not recorded which). The receptors shown here come from a woman between 18 and 70 years old in good health.

The chain combines TRBV20-1 with TRBJ2-1; TCRdb names TRBD2, which stays unverified in the absence of DNA. This CDR3 contains 15 residues. The V gene's germline CDR1 is DFQATT and CDR2 SNEGSKA (reference sequence). The CDR3 sequence is CSAQGLAGPYNEQFF.

The chain recombines TRBV7-2 with TRBJ2-1; TCRdb lists TRBD2, though no DNA is available to test this call. The V gene's germline CDR1 is SGHTA and CDR2 FQGNSA. This CDR3 spans 16 amino acids. The CDR3 sequence: CASSSEGTRSMREQFF.

V usage is TRBV20-1 and J usage is TRBJ1-6; TCRdb's D call, TRBD1, is unchecked because there is no DNA. The CDR3 has 13 amino acids. The germline V gene encodes CDR1 DFQATT and CDR2 SNEGSKA (reference sequence). The CDR3 protein is CSASPRVGSPLHF.

This chain uses TRBV10-3 with TRBJ2-3; checking the TCRdb D call of TRBD1 is not possible without DNA. The CDR3 extends over 15 amino acids. Germline V lookup: CDR1 ENHRY, CDR2 SYGVKD. The CDR3 spells CAISPFGGGTDTQYF.

This chain uses TRBV5-1 with TRBJ1-6. This CDR3 has 15 amino acids. Germline V gives CDR1 SGHRS, CDR2 YFSETQ. CDR3 region: CASSLSGRQDSPLHF.

This chain links TRBV7-2 with TRBJ1-4; TCRdb designates TRBD1, a call that cannot be tested without DNA. The germline V gene encodes CDR1 SGHTA and CDR2 FQGNSA. This CDR3 has 15 amino acids. The CDR3 sequence is CASSLAGGANEKLFF.

The chain carries TRBV20-1 and TRBJ2-4; TCRdb's assignment of TRBD1 cannot be checked, as there is no DNA. Germline lookup yields CDR1 DFQATT and CDR2 SNEGSKA (reference sequence). This CDR3 comprises 15 residues. The CDR3 loop is CSARDEGAPKNIQYF.

The chain carries TRBV20-1 and TRBJ2-1. Germline CDR1 DFQATT, CDR2 SNEGSKA (reference sequence). The CDR3 has 12 residues. This chain's CDR3 is CSASLVSDEQFF.

J is TRBJ2-5 and V is TRBV10-3; TCRdb proposes TRBD2, but this gene call is untestable without DNA. CDR1 is ENHRY, CDR2 SYGVKD, per germline. The CDR3 runs to 13 residues. CDR3 protein: CAISSGGGETQYF.

This chain links TRBV7-8 with TRBJ1-1. The CDR3 consists of 13 residues. Germline V gives CDR1 SGHVS, CDR2 FQNEAQ. CDR3 loop: CASSISMNTEAFF. The entire variable domain, with the rest obtained from reference TRBV7-8 and TRBJ1-1, is as follows: GAGVSQSPRYKVAKRGQDVALRCDPISGHVSLFWYQQALGQGPEFLTYFQNEAQLDKSGLPSDRFFAERPEGSVSTLKIQRTQQEDSAVYLCASSISMNTEAFFGQGTRLTVV.

The genes are TRBV10-1 and TRBJ2-3; TCRdb reports TRBD1, a call that lacks DNA to check it against. This CDR3 is built from 15 residues. CDR1 is WNHNN, CDR2 SYGVQD, per germline (reference sequence). CDR3 region: CASSESPGGGGTQYF.

This chain links TRBV6-5 with TRBJ1-1; checking the TCRdb D call of TRBD1 is not possible without DNA. Germline lookup yields CDR1 MNHEY and CDR2 SVGAGI. The CDR3 has 14 amino acids. The CDR3 loop reads CASSYEGVNTEAFF.

V usage is TRBV6-2 or TRBV6-3 and J usage is TRBJ2-1; TCRdb selects TRBD1, and the lack of DNA leaves this call unchecked. The germline V gene has CDR1 MNHEY and CDR2 SVGEGT. The CDR3 loop spans 16 amino acids. The CDR3 here is CASSYGGGGRYNEQFF.

The chain is built from TRBV6-5 and TRBJ1-1; TCRdb designates TRBD1, a call that cannot be tested without DNA. The germline V gene encodes CDR1 MNHEY and CDR2 SVGAGI. The CDR3 is 15 amino acids. CDR3 in amino acids: CASSFRGFLNTEAFF.

The chain carries TRBV9 and TRBJ1-2. The germline V gene has CDR1 SGDLS and CDR2 YYNGEE. The CDR3 totals 13 residues. The CDR3 reads CASSPRGGFGYTF.

The J gene is TRBJ2-3, the V gene TRBV5-1. The germline V gene has CDR1 SGHRS and CDR2 YFSETQ. The length of the CDR3 is 13 residues. The CDR3 loop is CASSLHNTDTQYF.

CDR3 in amino acids: CSAPQGGQETQYF. The chain links TRBV20-1 to TRBJ2-5; the D call from TCRdb, TRBD1, cannot be confirmed without DNA. This CDR3 contains 13 residues. Per the germline V gene, CDR1 is DFQATT and CDR2 is SNEGSKA (reference sequence).

This chain joins TRBV5-6 and TRBJ1-1. Germline assignment: CDR1 SGHDT and CDR2 YYEEEE. CDR3 length: 16 residues. This CDR3 is CASSLGLGQTNTEAFF.

This chain links TRBV6-2 or TRBV6-3 with TRBJ1-2; TCRdb picks TRBD1, but there is no DNA to check that call. Germline V gene sequence: CDR1 MNHEY, CDR2 SVGEGT. CDR3 length: 13 amino acids. CDR3 loop: CASKETGIYGYTF.

CDR3 sequence reads: CASSVLSSYNEQFF. The chain links TRBV7-2 to TRBJ2-1. The germline V gene encodes CDR1 SGHTA and CDR2 FQGNSA. The CDR3 is made up of 14 amino acids.

This chain uses TRBV12-3 or TRBV12-4 with TRBJ1-5. The CDR3 covers 13 residues. The CDR3 sequence: CASSLALNQPQHF.

The rearrangement joins TRBV24-1 to TRBJ2-1; TCRdb gives TRBD1 as the D gene, but with no DNA this cannot be confirmed. CDR3 size: 15 residues. Germline lookup yields CDR1 KGHDR and CDR2 SFDVKD. The CDR3 is CATSDRGALGDEQFF.

The gene calls are TRBV20-1 and TRBJ2-3. The CDR3 is 13 residues long. The V gene's germline CDR1 is DFQATT and CDR2 SNEGSKA (reference sequence). CDR3 amino acids: CSARGLGTGTQYF.

The chain recombines TRBV5-1 with TRBJ2-3; checking the TCRdb D call of TRBD1 is not possible without DNA. The CDR3 is made up of 16 amino acids. Germline V gene data show CDR1 as SGHRS and CDR2 as YFSETQ. CDR3 in amino acids: CASSLPPLGVPDTQYF. The whole variable domain, remainder taken from reference TRBV5-1 and TRBJ2-3, is KAGVTQTPRYLIKTRGQQVTLSCSPISGHRSVSWYQQTPGQGLQFLFEYFSETQRNKGNFPGRFSGRQFSNSRSEMNVSTLELGDSALYLCASSLPPLGVPDTQYFGPGTRLTVL.

The V and J genes are TRBV10-2 and TRBJ2-1; as DNA is missing, the TRBD2 call by TCRdb cannot be tested. From germline, CDR1 is WSHSY and CDR2 SAAADI. This CDR3 contains 13 residues. The CDR3 protein is CASRRTSWDEQFF.